One sample yielded the 32 T cell receptor beta chains listed below, sequenced in a study of CD8+CD57+ T cells in acquired aplastic anemia. Only patients with CD8+CD57+ cell expansion on flow cytometry were chosen for sequencing. Both TCR beta VDJ combination and CDR3 sequence profiling were carried out. Genomic DNA was the template for this profiling. MiXCR, run by TCRdb on the reads, gives a single entry per CDR3 protein. The sample includes roughly 500,000 distinct CDR3 sequences, about a third seen only once; the top ten take around 0.82%. Sequenced input: sorted CD4+, CD8+, or CD8+CD57+ T cells (not recorded which) from PBMCs. The receptors originated from a human donor with aplastic anemia.

The chain employs TRBV5-1 and TRBJ2-5, with TRBD2 matching over 10 bases. The CDR3 has 16 amino acids. The J segment lost 1 base and the V segment lost 0 bases, leaving 3 bases of the junction unmatched. CDR1 is SGHRS, CDR2 YFSETQ, per germline. As DNA, the CDR3 is TGCGCCAGCAGCTTGGTGGCTAGCGGGGGCCAAGAGACCCAGTACTTC. This gives the protein CASSLVASGGQETQYF.

This clonotype was counted ten times or more. The V and J genes are TRBV7-3 and TRBJ1-5; no reliable D call. The CDR3 runs 13 residues. Trimming cost V 5 bases and J 7 bases, with 12 bases left between them. Looked up from germline, CDR1 is SGHTA and CDR2 is FQGTGA. In nucleotides, the CDR3 is TGTGCCAGCAGCACCGGACCGACCCAGCCCCAGCATTTT. Encoded protein: CASSTGPTQPQHF.

Ten or more counts support this clonotype. The chain couples TRBV2 to TRBJ1-1; D may be TRBD1 (5 bases). Trimming stripped 7 bases from V and 0 bases from J, with 12 bases between. Germline V gene sequence: CDR1 SNHLY, CDR2 FYNNEI. The CDR3 length is 14 residues. Here the CDR3 DNA reads TGTGCCAGCAAGGCAGACAGTATGAACACTGAAGCTTTCTTT. This gives the protein CASKADSMNTEAFF.

The gene calls are TRBV11-1 and TRBJ2-1; TRBD1 agrees at 8 bases. Trimming at V came to 2 bases and at J to 8 bases, leaving 5 bases not matched to a gene. CDR3 length: 14 residues. Per the germline V gene, CDR1 is SGHAT and CDR2 is FQDESV (reference sequence). This CDR3 reads CASSLQTGVDEQFF. The CDR3 nucleotides are TGTGCCAGCAGCTTACAGACAGGGGTCGATGAGCAGTTCTTC.

This clonotype was seen more than once but under ten times. The rearrangement uses TRBV25-1 and TRBJ2-7, with 12 positions matching TRBD2. CDR1 is MGHDK, CDR2 SYGVNS, per germline. The CDR3 totals 15 residues. The V segment lost 5 bases and the J segment 1 base; nucleotides outside the gene matches: 3. For the CDR3, the DNA is TGTGCCAGCAGTAGGACTAGCGGGGTTTCCTACGAGCAGTACTTC. This sequence encodes CASSRTSGVSYEQYF.

This clonotype occurred many times. The chain couples TRBV15 to TRBJ2-2, with D possibly being TRBD1 or TRBD2 (5 bases each). Trimming cost V 5 bases and J 3 bases, with 10 bases left between them. There are 14 residues in the CDR3. Germline CDR1 and CDR2: LNHNV and YYDKDF (reference sequence). The CDR3: CATSPGRDTGELFF. CDR3 nucleotide sequence: TGTGCCACCAGCCCGGGACGGGACACCGGGGAGCTGTTTTTT.

This clonotype has ten or more counts. DNA of the CDR3: TGTGCCAGCAGCGTGAGCTTATCGGGGGGGACATCCTATGGCTACACCTTC. Translating it yields CASSVSLSGGTSYGYTF. V and J are TRBV9 and TRBJ1-2, with a tentative D call TRBD1 (6 bases). The CDR3 is 17 residues long. Per the germline V gene, CDR1 is SGDLS and CDR2 is YYNGEE. The ends were cut back, 2 bases at V and 4 bases at J, with 21 bases in the middle.

There are a few counts of this clonotype. A read error may produce the germline difference seen at one junction end. The gene calls are TRBV10-2 and TRBJ2-7, with 9 positions matching TRBD2. Looked up from germline, CDR1 is WSHSY and CDR2 is SAAADI. The CDR3 contains 17 residues. The CDR3 bases are TGCGCCGGCAGTACCCTAGCGGGAATCAACGGGGGTCCCGAGCAGTACTTC. This sequence encodes CAGSTLAGINGGPEQYF.

There are a few counts of this clonotype. The chain employs TRBV27 and TRBJ1-5; no clear D gene. V shed 5 bases and J shed 6 bases, with 11 bases lying between them. This CDR3 contains 13 residues. CDR1 is MNHEY, CDR2 SMNVEV, per germline (reference sequence). In nucleotides, the CDR3 is TGTGCCAGCAGTACCGAACCTGGTCAGCCCCAGCATTTT. Translation gives CASSTEPGQPQHF.

This clonotype was seen at least ten times. The chain carries TRBV19 and TRBJ1-5; 8 bases fit TRBD1. The CDR3 covers 15 residues. Trimming cost V 5 bases and J 4 bases; bases outside gene matches: 7. CDR1 is LNHDA and CDR2 is SQIVND in the germline V gene (reference sequence). CDR3 region: CASSRGQVGNQPQHF. DNA for the CDR3: TGTGCCAGTAGTCGGGGACAGGTTGGGAATCAGCCCCAGCATTTT.

This clonotype was found many times. V is TRBV15 and J is TRBJ2-7; D may be TRBD1 or TRBD2 (5 bases each). CDR1 is LNHNV and CDR2 is YYDKDF in the germline V gene (reference sequence). The V end was cut by 1 base, the J end by 1 base, with 14 bases between. The CDR3 length is 16 residues. The DNA for the CDR3 is TGTGCCACCAGCAGAGCCGGGACCCCGGAGTCCTACGAGCAGTACTTC. Amino acids: CATSRAGTPESYEQYF.

V and J are TRBV19 and TRBJ2-3; 9 bases match TRBD2. CDR1 and CDR2 from the germline V gene are LNHDA and SQIVND (reference sequence). This CDR3 has 17 residues. Trimming took 4 bases from V and 2 from J; bases not matched to a gene: 10. The DNA for the CDR3 is TGTGCCAGTAGTAGGTATCGCGGGAGGGAGAACACAGATACGCAGTATTTT. Encoded protein: CASSRYRGRENTDTQYF.

For this clonotype: The CDR3 does not end in the conserved phenylalanine or tryptophan, so this is likely a read error. The chain uses TRBV4-3 and TRBJ2-1, with 9 nucleotides matching TRBD2. This CDR3 comprises 16 residues. J was trimmed by 0 bases and V by 4 bases; bases with no gene match: 4. The germline gives CDR1 LGHNA, CDR2 YSLEER. CDR3 sequence reads: CASSRAGGSSYNEQFL. CDR3 in DNA: TGCGCCAGCAGCCGCGCGGGGGGGAGCTCCTACAATGAGCAGTTCTTA.

This clonotype was counted between two and nine times. J is TRBJ1-1 and V is TRBV7-2; TRBD1 matches 9 bases. The trim removed 5 bases at V and 0 bases at J, leaving 4 bases unmatched. The CDR3 runs to 15 residues. The V gene's germline CDR1 is SGHTA and CDR2 FQGNSA. In nucleotides, the CDR3 is TGTGCCAGCAGCCGGGACAGGGCTTTGAACACTGAAGCTTTCTTT. Amino acid sequence: CASSRDRALNTEAFF.

In its sample, this clonotype was seen many times. In DNA form, the CDR3 reads TGTGCCAGCAGCTTGTACGGGAATCAGCCCCAGCATTTT. Translation gives CASSLYGNQPQHF. The chain links TRBV5-8 to TRBJ1-5; D gene unclear. The germline CDR1 and CDR2 sequences are SGHTS and YDEGEE. The CDR3 has 13 residues. The V end lost 1 base, the J end lost 4 bases, and 6 bases lay between the germline ends.

This clonotype was counted ten times or more. This rearrangement joins TRBV15 to TRBJ2-7; 9 bases match TRBD2. The germline V gene has CDR1 LNHNV and CDR2 YYDKDF (reference sequence). J was trimmed by 8 bases and V by 3 bases; bases with no gene match: 11. The CDR3 spans 15 residues. The CDR3 DNA follows: TGTGCCACCAGCAGGGAAACCGGGACTAGCATTAAGCAGTACTTC. This codes for CATSRETGTSIKQYF.

This clonotype was detected only a few times. The rearrangement joins TRBV5-6 to TRBJ2-4; weak D call: TRBD1 (6 bases). The CDR3 extends over 19 amino acids. In germline, CDR1 is SGHDT, CDR2 YYEEEE. Trimming shortened V by 1 base and J by 1 base, and 21 bases separated the two germline ends. Here the CDR3 reads CASSLLGVPTGWAKNIQYF. The CDR3 nucleotides read TGTGCCAGCAGCTTGTTGGGTGTTCCTACAGGGTGGGCCAAAAACATTCAGTACTTC.

This clonotype was recorded at least ten times. This sequence joins TRBV10-3 and TRBJ2-1; 10 bases match TRBD2. Germline V gene lookup returns CDR1 ENHRY and CDR2 SYGVKD. The CDR3 sequence is 15 residues long. V shed 3 bases and J 7 bases; nucleotides not matched to a gene: 6. The CDR3 is CAISDLLAGENEQFF. CDR3 DNA sequence: TGTGCCATCAGTGACTTGCTAGCGGGAGAGAATGAGCAGTTCTTC.

V is TRBV19 and J is TRBJ2-3; D not certain. V lost 3 bases, J lost 3 bases, and 7 bases lay in between. Germline values: CDR1 LNHDA, CDR2 SQIVND (reference sequence). The CDR3 is 13 amino acids. The CDR3 coding sequence is TGTGCCAGTAGTATGACCGGGACAGATACGCAGTATTTT. It encodes CASSMTGTDTQYF.

The genes are TRBV10-1 and TRBJ1-1; 8 bases are shared with TRBD1. Germline trimming cut 3 bases from V and 2 bases from J; bases unmatched to any gene: 5. Germline V gene lookup returns CDR1 WNHNN and CDR2 SYGVQD (reference sequence). This CDR3 region has 15 residues. The DNA for the CDR3 is TGCGCCAGCAGTGACCCCGGGACAGGTAACACTGAAGCTTTCTTT. Amino acid sequence: CASSDPGTGNTEAFF.

The chain couples TRBV10-1 to TRBJ1-6, with D unresolved. Germline loops: CDR1 WNHNN, CDR2 SYGVQD (reference sequence). CDR3 length: 14 residues. Trimming stripped 4 bases from V and 9 bases from J, with 13 bases between. The chain's CDR3 is CASSGGAGGSPLHF. The DNA of the CDR3 is TGCGCCAGCAGTGGTGGAGCAGGCGGTTCACCCCTCCACTTT.

About this clonotype itself: A much bigger clone sits one base away, suggesting this may be a read error. The chain recombines TRBV12-3 or TRBV12-4 with TRBJ1-6; no clear D gene. The CDR3 length is 14 residues. Trimming removed 8 bases from V and 9 bases from J, with 17 bases in between. The CDR3 spells CASSIGRSSSPLHF. DNA for the CDR3: TGTGCCAGCTCCATTGGGCGGAGCAGTTCACCCCTCCACTTT.

This clonotype was observed a few times. The rearrangement uses TRBV19 and TRBJ1-3; 7 bases match TRBD1. Trimming at V came to 8 bases and at J to 0 bases, leaving 10 bases not matched to a gene. The germline CDR1 and CDR2 sequences are LNHDA and SQIVND (reference sequence). The CDR3 covers 16 residues. CDR3: CASRRDSRFSGNTIYF. The CDR3 DNA is TGTGCCAGTCGGCGGGACAGTCGATTCTCTGGAAACACCATATATTTT.

The chain carries TRBV20-1 and TRBJ1-2; 9 bases map to TRBD1. This CDR3 region has 17 residues. The junction had 9 bases not matched to a gene; V was cut back by 0 bases and J by 1 base. Germline V CDR1 and CDR2: DFQATT, SNEGSKA (reference sequence). CDR3 amino acids: CSARDRDRERRNYGYTF. The DNA of the CDR3 is TGCAGTGCTAGAGATAGGGACAGGGAGAGACGTAACTATGGCTACACCTTC.

This clonotype was counted many times. The rearrangement uses TRBV7-3 and TRBJ1-6; D remains unclear. The CDR3 extends over 13 amino acids. Trimming took 2 bases from V and 7 from J, leaving 6 bases between them. The germline gives CDR1 SGHTA, CDR2 FQGTGA. CDR3 nucleotides: TGTGCCAGCAGCTTATACGAGAATTCACCCCTCCACTTT. This translates into CASSLYENSPLHF.

This clonotype has only a few counts. The junction departs from the called germline gene at one end, perhaps through a read error. The chain couples TRBV5-1 to TRBJ2-2; 8 bases line up with TRBD1. CDR1 SGHRS and CDR2 YFSETQ come from the germline V gene. The CDR3 is made up of 15 amino acids. DNA for the CDR3: TGCGCCCGCAGCTTGGGACAGGTGGGCACCGGGGAGCTGTTTTTT. Its translation is CARSLGQVGTGELFF.

This clonotype was seen repeatedly, ten times or more. This chain links TRBV11-2 with TRBJ1-1, with 7 bases lining up with TRBD1. Germline-derived CDR1 and CDR2 are SGHAT and FQNNGV. The CDR3 contains 16 residues. V lost 5 bases and J lost 6; bases outside the gene matches: 15. CDR3 sequence reads: CASSQQYRTGRPEAFF. Here the CDR3 DNA reads TGTGCCAGCAGCCAACAATACCGGACAGGACGGCCTGAAGCTTTCTTT. The full variable domain, in which reference TRBV11-2 and TRBJ1-1 provide the parts outside the CDR3, is EAGVAQSPRYKIIEKRQSVAFWCNPISGHATLYWYQQILGQGPKLLIQFQNNGVVDDSQLPKDRFSAERLKGVDSTLKIQPAKLEDSAVYLCASSQQYRTGRPEAFFGQGTRLTVV.

Regarding this clonotype: The junction departs from germline at one end; a sequencing error may be responsible. In DNA, the CDR3 is TGTGCCAGCAGCCCGGGACTAGCGGGGGGCACCGGGGAGCTGGTTTTT. As protein: CASSPGLAGGTGELVF. The chain combines TRBV7-8 with TRBJ2-2, with 15 nucleotides matching TRBD2. In germline, CDR1 is SGHVS, CDR2 FQNEAQ. The CDR3 consists of 16 residues.

In this sample, this clonotype turned up many times. This chain links TRBV2 with TRBJ1-6; D unclear. Trimming cost V 3 bases and J 9 bases, with 9 bases left between them. CDR3 length equals 13 residues. Looked up from germline, CDR1 is SNHLY and CDR2 is FYNNEI. CDR3 amino acids: CASSDGRTSPLHF. The CDR3 coding sequence is TGTGCCAGCAGTGATGGGCGGACTTCACCCCTCCACTTT.

At least ten counts were recorded for this clonotype. This chain joins TRBV2 and TRBJ2-7; the D is unclear. The ends were cut back, 6 bases at V and 2 bases at J, with 11 bases in the middle. The CDR3 length is 13 residues. Germline loops: CDR1 SNHLY, CDR2 FYNNEI. The CDR3 DNA follows: TGTGCCAGCAGGAACCCATCACCCTACGAGCAGTACTTC. It specifies CASRNPSPYEQYF.

This chain uses TRBV4-2 with TRBJ2-7; 10 bases are a match to TRBD2. There are 18 residues in the CDR3. The ends lost 1 base at V and 4 bases at J; junction bases unmatched: 13. Germline CDR1 and CDR2: LGHNA and YNFKEQ. The CDR3 region is CASSQAASGGFGSYEQYF. The CDR3, as DNA: TGTGCCAGCAGCCAAGCTGCTAGCGGGGGTTTTGGGTCGTACGAGCAGTACTTC.

The V call is TRBV5-1, the J call TRBJ1-2, with D tentatively TRBD1 (5 bases). The V and J ends lost 2 bases and 0 bases respectively, with 8 bases between them. CDR1 and CDR2 from the germline V gene are SGHRS and YFSETQ. The CDR3 is 14 residues long. The CDR3 region is CASSFAGSNYGYTF. CDR3 DNA: TGCGCCAGCAGCTTCGCAGGGTCTAACTATGGCTACACCTTC.